Shown below are 19 T cell receptor beta chains from a single sample sequenced in a study of sequential checkpoint blockade in melanoma. Generated by immunoSEQ multiplex PCR, the TCRdb table keeps only in-frame clones and is missing some. The sample has under 50,000 clones, over 75% seen once; the top ten hold 9.5% to 15%. The treatment here: randomized to nivolumab then ipilimumab (arm A) or the reverse (arm B). This specimen consisted of CD8+ T cells sorted from blood (inferred from file names), obtained from a patient given nivolumab and ipilimumab in sequence. These receptor sequences come from a human donor with melanoma.

V is TRBV9 and J is TRBJ1-3; 8 nucleotides align to TRBD1. CDR3 length: 16 amino acids. The V gene end was trimmed by 3 bases and the J gene end by 3 bases; junction bases not matched to a gene: 8. The germline CDR1 and CDR2 sequences are SGDLS and YYNGEE. This CDR3 reads CASSGWDRQNGNTIYF. DNA for the CDR3: TGTGCCAGCAGCGGATGGGACAGGCAAAATGGAAACACCATATATTTT.

The chain combines TRBV4-2 with TRBJ1-2; 12 nucleotides match TRBD1. The germline gives CDR1 LGHNA, CDR2 YNFKEQ. Losses at the gene ends were 1 base for V and 8 bases for J; bases not matched to a gene: 8. The CDR3 covers 16 residues. The CDR3, as DNA: TGTGCCAGCAGCCAAGGCGGGGACAGGGGGCCTTCCGGCTACACCTTC. It specifies CASSQGGDRGPSGYTF.

This chain uses TRBV28 with TRBJ2-3; 8 bases map to TRBD1. There are 15 residues in the CDR3. The germline CDR1 and CDR2 sequences are MDHEN and SYDVKM. With V trimmed by 3 bases and J by 5 bases, 7 bases remained unmatched. CDR3 protein: CASSLGRGQVDTQYF. For the CDR3, the DNA is TGTGCCAGCAGTTTGGGCAGGGGGCAGGTAGATACGCAGTATTTT.

The chain couples TRBV9 to TRBJ2-5, with 12 bases fitting TRBD2. The V and J ends lost 0 bases and 5 bases, in that order; junction bases with no gene match: 14. CDR1 and CDR2 from the germline V gene are SGDLS and YYNGEE. The CDR3 covers 19 residues. This CDR3 is CASSVGSTSGRFLGETQYF. CDR3 nucleotide sequence: TGTGCCAGCAGCGTAGGATCAACTAGCGGGAGGTTTTTGGGTGAGACCCAGTACTTC.

This clone was counted a single time. Other DNA variants within this sample encode the same CDR3. The chain employs TRBV4-1 and TRBJ1-5; D perhaps matches TRBD1 (5 bases). Trimming removed 2 bases at V and 1 base at J, with 6 bases between. Germline V gene lookup returns CDR1 MGHRA and CDR2 YSYEKL. This CDR3 has 14 residues. CDR3 in amino acids: CASSQYRSNQPQHF. DNA for the CDR3: TGCGCCAGCAGCCAATACAGGAGCAATCAGCCCCAGCATTTT.

The chain is built from TRBV10-3 and TRBJ1-1; D ambiguous. Trimming took 4 bases from V and 1 from J, leaving 7 bases between them. CDR1 ENHRY and CDR2 SYGVKD come from the germline V gene. The CDR3 sequence is 13 residues long. In DNA form, the CDR3 reads TGTGCCATCAGTGTCTCTAAGAACACTGAAGCTTTCTTT. This sequence encodes CAISVSKNTEAFF.

In its sample, this clone was seen once. The chain links TRBV12-5 to TRBJ2-5; 14 bases agree with TRBD2. CDR3 length: 15 residues. Germline V lookup: CDR1 LGHNT, CDR2 FRNRAP. With V trimmed by 6 bases and J by 5 bases, 5 bases remained unmatched. The CDR3 protein is CASGTGTSGSETQYF. Written as DNA, the CDR3 is TGTGCTAGTGGAACGGGGACTAGCGGGAGTGAGACCCAGTACTTC.

The V call is TRBV6-5, the J call TRBJ2-1; D is unclear. V was shortened by 2 bases and J by 9 bases, with 11 bases between the two germline ends. The CDR3 sequence is 13 residues long. Germline V gives CDR1 MNHEY, CDR2 SVGAGI. The CDR3 DNA follows: TGTGCCAGCAGTTACATTTCGGTCGGTGAGCAGTTCTTC. This codes for CASSYISVGEQFF.

The chain employs TRBV10-3 and TRBJ1-2; tentatively, D is TRBD1 (6 bases). Trimming took 3 bases from V and 3 from J, leaving 20 bases between them. CDR3 length: 17 amino acids. CDR1 is ENHRY, CDR2 SYGVKD, per germline. The CDR3 coding sequence is TGTGCCATCAGTGAATCCGGGACGCGACAGGAGGACTATGGCTACACCTTC. This codes for CAISESGTRQEDYGYTF.

The gene calls are TRBV11-1 and TRBJ2-1; 11 bases align to TRBD1. The CDR3 has 15 amino acids. Germline V gene lookup returns CDR1 SGHAT and CDR2 FQDESV (reference sequence). V trimming: 5 bases; J trimming: 3 bases; junction bases outside the gene matches: 3. The CDR3 bases are TGTGCCAGCAGCACCGGGACAGGGGGCTACAATGAGCAGTTCTTC. It specifies CASSTGTGGYNEQFF.

This clone has only one observation. This same CDR3 is encoded by further DNA sequences in the sample. CDR3 amino acids: CASSFVQGLYPGYEQYF. In DNA form, the CDR3 reads TGTGCCAGCAGCTTTGTCCAGGGGCTCTACCCTGGCTACGAGCAGTACTTC. The chain links TRBV7-9 to TRBJ2-7, with D maybe TRBD1 (6 bases). Germline assignment: CDR1 SEHNR and CDR2 FQNEAQ (reference sequence). Trimming took off 3 bases at V and 3 bases at J, with 21 bases between the two ends. The CDR3 contains 17 residues.

The CDR3, as DNA: TGTGCCAGCAGCCCCCGGGTCAACGCAGCCCTGTTGAGCACTGAAGCTTTCTTT. Residues: CASSPRVNAALLSTEAFF. V is TRBV9 and J is TRBJ1-1; D is uncertain. Between the trimmed V and J ends, which lost 4 bases and 4 bases, there was a span of 26 bases. The CDR3 loop spans 18 amino acids. CDR1 SGDLS and CDR2 YYNGEE come from the germline V gene.

The chain has TRBV7-8 and TRBJ1-2, with 12 bases fitting TRBD1. The CDR3 runs to 15 residues. Trimming took 5 bases from V and 5 from J; bases not matched to a gene: 6. Germline values: CDR1 SGHVS, CDR2 FQNEAQ. CDR3 region: CASSPGTGGAYGYTF. The CDR3 nucleotides are TGTGCCAGCAGCCCTGGGACAGGGGGCGCGTATGGCTACACCTTC. Variable domain in full (rest from reference TRBV7-8 and TRBJ1-2): GAGVSQSPRYKVAKRGQDVALRCDPISGHVSLFWYQQALGQGPEFLTYFQNEAQLDKSGLPSDRFFAERPEGSVSTLKIQRTQQEDSAVYLCASSPGTGGAYGYTFGSGTRLTVV.

The chain is built from TRBV7-3 and TRBJ2-1, with D perhaps TRBD2 (5 bases). Trimming shortened V by 1 base and J by 3 bases, and 10 bases separated the two germline ends. There are 15 residues in the CDR3. The V gene's germline CDR1 is SGHTA and CDR2 FQGTGA. CDR3 coding DNA: TGTGCCAGCAGCTTAATGGTTCGGGGCTACAATGAGCAGTTCTTC. This sequence encodes CASSLMVRGYNEQFF.

V usage is TRBV19 and J usage is TRBJ1-2, with 7 bases lining up with TRBD1. Trimming cost V 3 bases and J 10 bases; bases outside gene matches: 5. This CDR3 has 12 residues. CDR1 is LNHDA and CDR2 is SQIVND in the germline V gene (reference sequence). DNA of the CDR3: TGTGCCAGTAGTATTGAGGGGACAGACTACACCTTC. Encoded protein: CASSIEGTDYTF.

The chain employs TRBV5-6 and TRBJ2-7; 11 bases are a match to TRBD1. The CDR3 consists of 15 residues. Germline V gene sequence: CDR1 SGHDT, CDR2 YYEEEE. With 5 bases clipped from V and 7 bases from J, the junction kept 11 bases outside the gene matches. CDR3 DNA: TGTGCCAGCAGAGGACAGGGGGCGAGTCTACGGGAGCAGTACTTC. Encoded protein: CASRGQGASLREQYF.

The CDR3: CASRGWDTASDSGNTIYF. The CDR3 bases are TGTGCCAGCAGGGGGTGGGACACGGCGTCCGACTCTGGAAACACCATATATTTT. The chain combines TRBV7-9 with TRBJ1-3; D possibly corresponds to TRBD1 (6 bases). Deletions cut 6 bases from V and 0 bases from J, with 21 bases between. This CDR3 has 18 amino acids. The germline V gene encodes CDR1 SEHNR and CDR2 FQNEAQ (reference sequence).

This clone showed up just a few times. V gene TRBV27 combines with J gene TRBJ1-2; 11 nucleotides line up with TRBD1. CDR1 is MNHEY, CDR2 SMNVEV, per germline (reference sequence). Trimming removed 0 bases from V and 7 bases from J; junction bases left unmatched: 4. The CDR3 length is 15 residues. The CDR3 region is CASSLSGTGGIGYTF. CDR3 coding DNA: TGTGCCAGCAGTTTATCGGGGACAGGGGGTATTGGCTACACCTTC.

The rearrangement links TRBV18 to TRBJ2-6; 11 bases agree with TRBD2. The V segment lost 3 bases and the J segment 1 base; nucleotides outside the gene matches: 11. CDR3 length equals 20 residues. CDR1 is KGHSH, CDR2 LQKENI, per germline. The chain's CDR3 is CASSPLAGGPLPSGANVLTF. The CDR3 coding sequence is TGTGCCAGCTCACCGCTAGCGGGAGGACCACTCCCTTCTGGGGCCAACGTCCTGACTTTC.